The 5 T cell receptor beta chains below come from one sample, sequenced in a study of T cell repertoires in cytomegalovirus infection. These TCRs' antigens remain unknown. TCRdb reanalysed the reads using MiXCR and keeps one entry per CDR3 protein. The sample records about half a million distinct CDR3 sequences, about 42% being singletons. Sequences were derived from cultured PBMCs, sampled from culture after CMV antigen stimulation. These receptors all stem from a human donor in good health (CMV status not recorded). Some clones in this sample may be carry-over from other donors' samples.

This chain joins TRBV5-1 and TRBJ1-1; the D is unclear. The V and J ends lost 2 bases and 8 bases respectively, with 10 bases between them. Per germline, CDR1 SGHRS and CDR2 YFSETQ. The CDR3 has 12 residues. The CDR3 is CASSFNRAEAFF. The CDR3, as DNA: TGCGCCAGCAGCTTTAATCGGGCAGAAGCTTTCTTT.

The chain recombines TRBV7-6 with TRBJ1-1, with no clear D. Germline values: CDR1 SGHVS, CDR2 FNYEAQ. Trimming left V 3 bases short and J 6 bases short, with 8 bases between. The CDR3 contains 12 residues. Here the CDR3 reads CASSLETAEAFF. The DNA of the CDR3 is TGTGCCAGCAGCTTGGAGACGGCTGAAGCTTTCTTT. The entire variable domain, with the rest obtained from reference TRBV7-6 and TRBJ1-1, is as follows: GAGVSQSPRYKVTKRGQDVALRCDPISGHVSLYWYRQALGQGPEFLTYFNYEAQQDKSGLPNDRFSAERPEGSISTLTIQRTEQRDSAMYRCASSLETAEAFFGQGTRLTVV.

Only a few counts were recorded for this clonotype. The rearrangement joins TRBV27 to TRBJ2-2, with D perhaps matching TRBD2 (5 bases). Germline V gene data show CDR1 as MNHEY and CDR2 as SMNVEV (reference sequence). V lost 1 base and J lost 0, with 9 bases in between. The CDR3 contains 16 residues. The CDR3 DNA follows: TGTGCCAGCAGTTTATTCGGGAAAACGAACACCGGGGAGCTGTTTTTT. It translates to CASSLFGKTNTGELFF.

The V and J genes are TRBV7-2 and TRBJ1-1; D uncertain. Germline V gene sequence: CDR1 SGHTA, CDR2 FQGNSA. V gave up 3 bases and J gave up 5 bases, with 10 bases separating them. The CDR3 consists of 13 residues. The CDR3 DNA reads as TGTGCCAGCAGCTTTACGAGGGAAACTGAAGCTTTCTTT. Its translation: CASSFTRETEAFF.

This clonotype was picked up many times. The rearrangement links TRBV7-2 to TRBJ1-4; 9 nucleotides match TRBD1. V was clipped by 5 bases and J by 8 bases; unmatched bases: 6. CDR3 length: 14 amino acids. CDR1 and CDR2 from the germline V gene are SGHTA and FQGNSA. CDR3 sequence reads: CASSTGTGFEKLFF. CDR3 bases: TGTGCCAGCAGCACGGGGACAGGGTTCGAAAAACTGTTTTTT. The variable domain in full, completed from reference TRBV7-2 and TRBJ1-4, reads GAGVSQSPSNKVTEKGKDVELRCDPISGHTALYWYRQSLGQGLEFLIYFQGNSAPDKSGLPSDRFSAERTGGSVSTLTIQRTQQEDSAVYLCASSTGTGFEKLFFGSGTQLSVL.